The clone carrying this TCR beta chain was counted at least ten times. What it binds is not known. This entry comes from a study of CD8+CD57+ T cells in acquired aplastic anemia. Study context: Average DNA yield from sorted CD4+ and CD8+ cells was approximately 3 ug.

Study results and limitations: Patients and controls turned out to have approximately 29 CD8+ CDR3 sequences in common.

Genomic DNA, the template, was used for profiling of the TCR beta VDJ and CDR3. Each CDR3 protein is one row after TCRdb ran MiXCR on the reads. The sample consists of approximately 120,000 distinct CDR3 sequences, about two fifths of them appearing once. Sequenced patients had shown CD8+CD57+ cell expansion by flow cytometry. A severe acquired aplastic anemia diagnosis applied to all patients. Patients were therapy-naive when their blood was sampled. Germline loops: CDR1 DFQATT, CDR2 SNEGSKA (reference sequence). The CDR3 runs to 16 residues. V was clipped by 0 bases and J by 8 bases, with 22 bases between them.

The sample comprised sorted CD4+, CD8+, or CD8+CD57+ T cells (not recorded which) from PBMCs. The TCR sequence derives from a human donor with aplastic anemia. The J gene is TRBJ1-2, the V gene TRBV20-1, with unresolved D. CDR3 in amino acids: CSARDGSSTARRGYTF. Here the CDR3 DNA reads TGCAGTGCTAGAGATGGATCCTCTACCGCACGGCGAGGCTACACCTTC.